One sample yielded the 17 T cell receptor beta chains listed below, sequenced in a study of blood T cell repertoires in COVID-19 (TCRdb year 2020). Libraries were prepared through the immunoSEQ multiplex PCR assay. The table was pulled from immuneACCESS by TCRdb, which kept in-frame rearrangements only. Such tables lose some clones; where checked, under half of the loss comes from unresolved V genes, and the rest has no known cause. Here the sample has 90,000 to 100,000 clones; around nine tenths occur a single time. The leading ten clones occupy 15% to 19% of the sample. The specimen sequenced was peripheral blood. The origin of the receptors is a human donor in a cohort sampled during active COVID-19.

This clone was observed a single time. The V and J genes are TRBV9 and TRBJ1-4, with 8 bases identical to TRBD1. There are 15 residues in the CDR3. Germline CDR1 is SGDLS and CDR2 is YYNGEE. V lost 0 bases, J lost 8 bases, and 6 bases stayed unmatched. Here the CDR3 DNA reads TGTGCCAGCAGCGTAGGAAGGACAGGGTACGAAAAACTGTTTTTT. Amino acid sequence: CASSVGRTGYEKLFF.

This clone was recorded only once. V usage is TRBV24-1 and J usage is TRBJ2-1, with TRBD2 matching over 7 bases. The germline V gene encodes CDR1 KGHDR and CDR2 SFDVKD. Losses at the gene ends were 5 bases for V and 0 bases for J; bases not matched to a gene: 9. This CDR3 region has 17 residues. The CDR3 here is CATSGRLAHSSYNEQFF. CDR3 nucleotide sequence: TGTGCCACCAGTGGTAGACTAGCCCATAGCTCCTACAATGAGCAGTTCTTC.

This chain connects TRBV7-9 to TRBJ2-2; the match to TRBD2 covers 7 bases. V shed 8 bases and J 6 bases; nucleotides not matched to a gene: 6. From germline, CDR1 is SEHNR and CDR2 FQNEAQ (reference sequence). The length of the CDR3 is 13 residues. The CDR3 loop reads CASSAGVAGELFF. In DNA form, the CDR3 reads TGTGCCAGCTCTGCGGGAGTCGCCGGGGAGCTGTTTTTT. Combining the CDR3 with reference TRBV7-9 and TRBJ2-2 gives the whole variable domain DTGVSQNPRHKITKRGQNVTFRCDPISEHNRLYWYRQTLGQGPEFLTYFQNEAQLEKSRLLSDRFSAERPKGSFSTLEIQRTEQGDSAMYLCASSAGVAGELFFGEGSRLTVL.

This chain connects TRBV11-1 to TRBJ2-3; a weak D match, TRBD2 (5 bases). The CDR3 sequence is 15 residues long. The ends were cut back, 5 bases at V and 3 bases at J, with 15 bases in the middle. From germline, CDR1 is SGHAT and CDR2 FQDESV (reference sequence). CDR3 protein: CASSTGSTRTDTQYF. CDR3 DNA: TGTGCCAGCAGCACGGGAAGTACCCGAACAGATACGCAGTATTTT.

This chain uses TRBV9 with TRBJ2-1; 7 bases agree with TRBD2. The germline V gene has CDR1 SGDLS and CDR2 YYNGEE. The J segment lost 1 base and the V segment lost 0 bases, leaving 4 bases of the junction unmatched. This CDR3 contains 16 residues. CDR3: CASSVETGGSYNEQFF. The CDR3 nucleotides read TGTGCCAGCAGCGTAGAAACGGGAGGTTCCTACAATGAGCAGTTCTTC.

This sequence joins TRBV7-8 and TRBJ2-1; 8 bases are a match to TRBD2. Trimming took 5 bases from V and 3 from J; bases not matched to a gene: 12. This CDR3 has 17 residues. The germline CDR1 and CDR2 sequences are SGHVS and FQNEAQ. CDR3 DNA sequence: TGTGCCAGCAGCCCGCTCATGTCCAGCGGGAGCTACAATGAGCAGTTCTTC. Residues: CASSPLMSSGSYNEQFF.

This CDR3 reads CASSPDSTNYGYTF. DNA of the CDR3: TGTGCCAGCAGTCCCGACAGTACTAACTATGGCTACACCTTC. This chain links TRBV7-3 with TRBJ1-2; possible D gene TRBD1, 5 bases. The CDR3 runs 14 residues. Per germline, CDR1 SGHTA and CDR2 FQGTGA. V gave up 6 bases and J gave up 0 bases, with 11 bases separating them.

In nucleotides, the CDR3 is TGTGCCAGCAGTGAGCGGGGCCTTAATGAAAAACTGTTTTTT. Protein sequence: CASSERGLNEKLFF. The chain joins TRBV2 to TRBJ1-4; D is possibly TRBD1 (5 bases). Germline-derived CDR1 and CDR2 are SNHLY and FYNNEI. The CDR3 has 14 residues. Trimming took 3 bases from V and 4 from J, leaving 9 bases between them.

This clone has more than one count but fewer than ten. The CDR3 nucleotides are TGTGCCAGCAGTTACCGGGGTGGGGATCCCTATGGCTACACCTTC. It yields the protein CASSYRGGDPYGYTF. The genes are TRBV6-6 and TRBJ1-2; D remains ambiguous. The germline CDR1 and CDR2 sequences are MNHNY and SVGAGI (reference sequence). This CDR3 region has 15 residues. V shed 2 bases and J shed 4 bases, with 14 bases lying between them.

The chain couples TRBV10-3 to TRBJ1-1, with a possible D match to TRBD1 (6 bases). The ends were cut back, 4 bases at V and 6 bases at J, with 18 bases in the middle. This CDR3 is built from 15 residues. Germline values: CDR1 ENHRY, CDR2 SYGVKD. The CDR3 nucleotides are TGTGCCATCAGTGTTCCAGGGGAGGGGGGACCTGAAGCTTTCTTT. Translated, it gives CAISVPGEGGPEAFF.

V usage is TRBV11-2 and J usage is TRBJ2-3; tentative D call: TRBD1 (6 bases). V was clipped by 5 bases and J by 0 bases, with 12 bases between them. This CDR3 contains 15 residues. Germline V gene lookup returns CDR1 SGHAT and CDR2 FQNNGV. CDR3: CASSPGQTSTDTQYF. DNA of the CDR3: TGTGCCAGCAGCCCCGGACAGACTAGCACAGATACGCAGTATTTT.

This clone has just a few counts. The V and J genes are TRBV5-4 and TRBJ2-1; D uncertain. This CDR3 contains 11 residues. V dropped 4 bases and J dropped 8 bases, with 7 bases sitting between them. Germline CDR1 and CDR2: SGHNT and YYREEE (reference sequence). The CDR3 DNA reads TGTGCCAGCAGCCGGGTTGATGAGCAGTTCTTC. Protein product: CASSRVDEQFF.

CDR3 in DNA: TGTGCCAGCTCACGGGGACAGGGCAACTATGGCTACACCTTC. As protein: CASSRGQGNYGYTF. V usage is TRBV18 and J usage is TRBJ1-2; TRBD1 aligns across 9 bases. The germline V gene has CDR1 KGHSH and CDR2 LQKENI. V dropped 4 bases and J dropped 2; count of bases not matched to a gene: 2. The CDR3 is 14 residues long.

This chain uses TRBV13 with TRBJ2-1; the D gene is possibly TRBD1 (5 bases). The CDR3 extends over 13 amino acids. Trimming took 3 bases from V and 6 from J, leaving 9 bases between them. Germline CDR1 is PRHDT and CDR2 is FYEKMQ (reference sequence). For the CDR3, the DNA is TGTGCCAGCAGCTTCCAGGACATCAATGAGCAGTTCTTC. Translating it yields CASSFQDINEQFF.

The V call is TRBV6-5, the J call TRBJ1-2; 12 bases fit TRBD1. With 4 bases clipped from V and 8 bases from J, the junction kept 8 bases outside the gene matches. The CDR3 totals 15 residues. Germline V gene sequence: CDR1 MNHEY, CDR2 SVGAGI. The CDR3 spells CASSSPGQGAAGYTF. CDR3 coding DNA: TGTGCCAGCAGTTCACCGGGACAGGGGGCTGCGGGCTACACCTTC.

This clone was seen once. The chain combines TRBV5-4 with TRBJ2-1; D gene unclear. This CDR3 contains 15 residues. CDR1 and CDR2 (germline): SGHNT, YYREEE (reference sequence). Trimming took 0 bases from V and 3 from J, leaving 10 bases between them. The CDR3 DNA follows: TGTGCCAGCAGCTTGGACTCCACCCACTACAATGAGCAGTTCTTC. Translated: CASSLDSTHYNEQFF.

The rearrangement joins TRBV6-5 to TRBJ2-2; D is possibly TRBD1 (7 bases). The V and J ends lost 7 bases and 6 bases respectively, with 12 bases between them. Germline CDR1 and CDR2: MNHEY and SVGAGI. The CDR3 runs to 13 residues. The CDR3 DNA is TGTGCCAGCACTTTCAGGGGGGCCGGGGAGCTGTTTTTT. Its protein is CASTFRGAGELFF.